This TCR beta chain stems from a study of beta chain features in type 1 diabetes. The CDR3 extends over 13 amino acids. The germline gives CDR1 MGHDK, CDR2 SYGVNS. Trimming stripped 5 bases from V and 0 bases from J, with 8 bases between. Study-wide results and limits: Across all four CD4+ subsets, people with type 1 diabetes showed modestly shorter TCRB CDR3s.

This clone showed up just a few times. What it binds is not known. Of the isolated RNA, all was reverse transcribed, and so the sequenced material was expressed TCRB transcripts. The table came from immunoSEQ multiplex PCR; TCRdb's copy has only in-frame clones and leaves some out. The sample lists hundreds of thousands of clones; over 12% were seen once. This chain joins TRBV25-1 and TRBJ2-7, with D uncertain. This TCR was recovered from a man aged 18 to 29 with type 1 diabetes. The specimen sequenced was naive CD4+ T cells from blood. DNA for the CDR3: TGTGCCAGCAGTTCCGCTGGCTCCTACGAGCAGTACTTC. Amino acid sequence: CASSSAGSYEQYF.